This T cell receptor beta chain stems from a study of shared clonotypes between healthy human individuals (TCRdb year 2020). Concerning the study at large: The cohort comprised a couple of women and three men aged 18 to 49 years. Libraries were prepared and TCR repertoires were sequenced by different laboratories using diverse techniques, in order to increase sequencing depth and limit assay-specific biases. The study deeply sequenced blood TCR repertoires of about 5 healthy adults to estimate repertoire size and the extent of clonotype sharing between individuals. Leukapheresis yielded between about 0.85 and 10 billion PBMCs per donor. For each donor, CD4 naive and CD4 memory were each run on three plates, CD8 naive on two plates, and CD8 memory on one plate.

CDR1 and CDR2 (LGHNA, YNFKEQ) derive from the germline V gene. Clipping removes 2 bases from V and 3 bases from J, with 14 as the unmatched junction base count. From cysteine to phenylalanine, the CDR3 is 19 amino acids long. Solely the CDR3 DNA is kept, with 57 bases framed from the first base. Using the deep immunoSEQ assay, multiplex PCR amplified TCR CDR3 regions from genomic DNA. Extracted genomic DNA from each cell subset was distributed evenly across all wells of several immunoSEQ 96-well plates, and each plate was treated as a replicate. For sorted subsets, about 210 ng of genomic DNA, equivalent to around 30,000 T cell genomes, went into each replicate PCR. Purified libraries were quantified with a Qubit 3.0 fluorometer, sized on a Bioanalyzer 2100, and re-quantified with the KAPA Library Quantification kit. A separate single-read 150-cycle Illumina NextSeq 550 flow cell was used to sequence each immunoSEQ 96-well plate. In the authors' own workflow: Because the immunoSEQ output held only junctional sequences and lacked quality scores, the filtering could not match the filtering applied to full-length reads. Sequences were annotated with PyIR, a Python wrapper for IgBLAST v1.9, using IMGT germline references to assign V/J genes and CDR3. Any read was removed if the V/J assignment was weak (E-value above 1e-6), the CDR3 was missing, or the read contained stop codons, out-of-frame junctions, or ambiguous translated residues. V3J clonotypes were defined as sequences sharing the same inferred V gene, J gene, and CDR3 amino acid sequence. Percentage overlap between repertoires was computed as shared unique clonotypes divided by the size of the smaller repertoire. Richness of each repertoire was evaluated using RTK rarefaction, the Chao1 estimator, and Recon v2.1 estimates of unobserved clonotypes. Generation probabilities were computed with OLGA for all TCRbeta clonotypes obtained by the gDNA method from a handful of donors. As stored in TCRdb, this immuneACCESS dataset retains in-frame rearrangements with V and J assigned. A fraction of the clones does not appear; measured against another copy, unresolved V genes explain less than half of the discrepancy, and the remainder lacks a known reason. That table furnishes V, J and clone size, whereas the DNA furnished D and trimming. The sample contains around 750,000 clones, about 74% of them found a single time. The ten most abundant clones make up over 1.5% of the sample.

Results the study describes overall, beyond this receptor: Even with the large sequencing depth, rarefaction of the sorted-subset datasets indicated that sequencing was incomplete. Pairwise subsampling led to the expectation that sequencing depth would affect the degree of clonotype sharing among donors. Compared with non-shared clonotypes, the clonotypes found in all four sorted-subset donors had higher generation probabilities. Only blood was sampled, and tissue TCR repertoires likely differ from those in blood. Across four donors, approximately 5% of naive CD4, approximately 3.5% of naive CD8, about 2.3% of memory CD4, and around 0.4% of memory CD8 clonotypes were shared. The small number of donors limited the genetic and exposure-history diversity represented. Naive subsets generally had larger estimated clonotype richness than memory subsets did.

The sample holds one count of this clone. Its antigen is unknown. One base away there is no much larger clone; base qualities are not given. The donors were healthy, HIV-negative adults with no recently reported acute infections or vaccinations. Only Caucasian adults living in Nashville, Tennessee, USA were represented among the donors. CD4+ T cells were enriched through magnetic negative selection, after which naive cells were positively selected on CD45RA and the remaining negative fraction served as the memory subset. Blood was obtained by leukapheresis, after which PBMCs were separated by Ficoll-Histopaque density gradient centrifugation and cryopreserved in liquid nitrogen vapor phase. Analytical flow cytometry was used to check the purity and quantity of every magnetically sorted T cell population. Genomic DNA was isolated from each sorted fraction and quantified by UV absorbance on a Nanodrop 2000c.

Recombination connected TRBV4-2 to TRBJ2-3; 10 central bases correspond to TRBD1. This sequence was found in a woman aged 25 to 39 in good health. The source material was memory CD4+ T cells sorted from blood. The sample's cell subset or site label is to be understood as: CD45RA-negative fraction. CDR3 loop: CASSQRLYFGTGATDTQYF. The DNA sequence is TGTGCCAGCAGCCAACGTCTTTATTTCGGGACAGGGGCAACAGATACGCAGTATTTT.